A selection of T cell receptor beta chains follows, all from one sample in a study of cytomegalovirus exposure and HLA in healthy donors. Generated by immunoSEQ multiplex PCR, the TCRdb table keeps only in-frame clones and is missing some. Altogether about 190,000 clones are present, over 70% being singletons, with the ten largest covering over 1%. The sequencing sample was made of PBMCs. These receptors were obtained from a man aged 25 to 45 in good health and CMV-seronegative. The CDR3 runs from the conserved cysteine through the conserved F or W. A D gene is named only where the DNA matches it firmly. Clone size is shown for a subset of rows, as once, few, many or a class of expanded clone.

abundance,d_gene,v_gene,j_gene,CDR3aa,CDR3nt
.,.,TRBV15,TRBJ1-1,CATSASREVFTEAFF,TGTGCCACCAGCGCTTCCAGGGAGGTATTCACTGAAGCTTTCTTT
.,.,TRBV28,TRBJ2-7,CASSASLRGASHEQYF,TGTGCCAGCAGTGCATCTCTCAGGGGGGCCTCCCACGAGCAGTACTTC
.,TRBD2,TRBV7-9,TRBJ2-7,CSSSSGTSESYEQYF,TGTTCCAGCAGCTCCGGGACTAGCGAGTCCTACGAGCAGTACTTC
.,TRBD1,TRBV29-1,TRBJ2-7,CSVDRGLEQYF,TGCAGCGTTGACAGGGGGCTCGAGCAGTACTTC
few,.,TRBV7-9,TRBJ2-3,CASSPQSTDTQYF,TGTGCCAGCAGCCCCCAGTCCACAGATACGCAGTATTTT
.,.,TRBV5-1,TRBJ1-6,CASSLASSGPSPLHF,TGCGCCAGCAGCTTGGCATCCAGTGGGCCCTCACCCCTCCACTTT
.,.,TRBV18,TRBJ2-7,CASSRQSYEQYF,TGTGCCAGCTCACGACAATCCTACGAGCAGTACTTC
.,TRBD1,TRBV15,TRBJ1-1,CATSTGQLNTEAFF,TGTGCCACCAGCACGGGACAGTTGAACACTGAAGCTTTCTTT
.,TRBD2,TRBV7-2,TRBJ2-1,CASSTGLAGHNEQFF,TGTGCCAGCAGCACTGGACTAGCGGGGCACAATGAGCAGTTCTTC
.,.,TRBV7-9,TRBJ2-2,CASSQGGELFF,TGTGCCAGCAGCCAGGGGGGGGAGCTGTTTTTT
.,.,TRBV5-6,TRBJ2-7,CASSLAGVSYEQYF,TGTGCCAGCAGCTTGGCAGGGGTGTCCTACGAGCAGTACTTC
.,TRBD1,TRBV6-5,TRBJ1-5,CASRKGQGNQPQHF,TGTGCCAGCAGGAAAGGACAGGGTAATCAGCCCCAGCATTTT
.,TRBD1,TRBV30,TRBJ1-5,CAWSGTGANQPQHF,TGTGCCTGGAGTGGGACAGGGGCAAATCAGCCCCAGCATTTT
.,.,TRBV7-2,TRBJ2-7,CASSLGGGAGPYEQYF,TGTGCCAGCAGCTTAGGTGGGGGGGCCGGTCCCTACGAGCAGTACTTC
.,TRBD1,TRBV11-2,TRBJ2-3,CASTRLGTGYRRGTDTQYF,TGTGCCAGTACAAGACTCGGGACAGGGTATCGGAGGGGCACAGATACGCAGTATTTT
.,.,TRBV5-1,TRBJ2-2,CASSFGRTEGNTGELFF,TGCGCCAGCAGCTTTGGGAGGACGGAAGGGAACACCGGGGAGCTGTTTTTT
.,TRBD1,TRBV28,TRBJ2-7,CASSTAGTGSHEQYF,TGTGCCAGCAGTACCGCCGGGACAGGGAGCCACGAGCAGTACTTC
.,TRBD1,TRBV7-8,TRBJ2-7,CASSSLRTGVSYEQYF,TGTGCCAGCAGCAGCCTTCGGACAGGGGTCTCCTACGAGCAGTACTTC
.,TRBD1,TRBV5-4,TRBJ2-1,CASSLDRGLYNEQFF,TGTGCCAGCAGCTTGGACAGGGGGCTCTACAATGAGCAGTTCTTC
once,TRBD1,TRBV7-9,TRBJ2-7,CASSFRGHYEQYF,TGTGCCAGCAGCTTCAGGGGGCACTACGAGCAGTACTTC
.,.,TRBV5-6,TRBJ2-3,CASSPQAGASTDTQYF,TGTGCCAGCAGCCCCCAGGCAGGGGCTAGCACAGATACGCAGTATTTT
once,TRBD1,TRBV28,TRBJ2-3,CASSFQGAQGDTQYF,TGTGCCAGCAGTTTCCAGGGGGCGCAGGGAGATACGCAGTATTTT
.,.,TRBV5-5,TRBJ1-4,CASSLQEYGLFF,TGTGCCAGCAGCCTACAGGAATACGGACTGTTTTTT
.,.,TRBV11-2,TRBJ1-5,CASSLVGYNQPQHF,TGTGCCAGCAGCTTAGTCGGGTACAATCAGCCCCAGCATTTT
.,.,TRBV27,TRBJ1-4,CASASGLSNEKLFF,TGTGCCAGCGCCTCGGGGTTGTCTAATGAAAAACTGTTTTTT
.,.,TRBV11-2,TRBJ2-7,CASSLAGSLYEQYF,TGTGCCAGCAGCTTAGCAGGATCACTCTACGAGCAGTACTTC
.,.,TRBV7-9,TRBJ2-1,CASEGQPSYNEQFF,TGTGCCAGCGAGGGACAACCCTCCTACAATGAGCAGTTCTTC
once,.,TRBV9,TRBJ1-2,CASSLAGYSGYTF,TGTGCCAGCAGCCTAGCAGGGTACTCTGGCTACACCTTC
.,.,TRBV14,TRBJ2-7,CASSQAQDINPYEQYF,TGTGCCAGCAGCCAAGCTCAGGACATCAACCCCTACGAGCAGTACTTC
once,TRBD2,TRBV4-2,TRBJ2-7,CASSESVAGGAYEQYF,TGTGCCAGCAGCGAGAGCGTGGCGGGAGGGGCCTACGAGCAGTACTTC
.,TRBD2,TRBV19,TRBJ2-1,CARQLAGPPNEQFF,TGTGCCAGGCAGCTAGCGGGACCCCCTAATGAGCAGTTCTTC
.,TRBD1,TRBV9,TRBJ1-1,CASSTEGANTEAFF,TGTGCCAGCAGCACCGAGGGGGCGAACACTGAAGCTTTCTTT
.,.,TRBV6-6,TRBJ2-7,CASRGTGSGYEQYF,TGTGCCAGCAGAGGCACAGGGTCGGGGTACGAGCAGTACTTC
once,.,TRBV28,TRBJ1-1,CASRAQLSNTEAFF,TGTGCCAGCAGAGCACAGTTGTCGAACACTGAAGCTTTCTTT
.,.,TRBV2,TRBJ1-4,CASRREEDEKLFF,TGTGCCAGCAGGCGGGAAGAAGATGAAAAACTGTTTTTT
.,TRBD2,TRBV28,TRBJ2-3,CASNRAGGRTDTQYF,TGTGCCAGCAATCGAGCGGGGGGACGCACAGATACGCAGTATTTT
.,TRBD1,TRBV5-1,TRBJ2-1,CASSRDSGTYNEQFF,TGCGCCAGCAGCCGGGACAGCGGAACCTACAATGAGCAGTTCTTC
.,TRBD1,TRBV29-1,TRBJ1-3,CSGTGSGNTIYF,TGCAGCGGGACAGGGTCGGGAAACACCATATATTTT
.,TRBD2,TRBV23-1,TRBJ2-2,CASSLFEREGRVGELFF,TGCGCCAGCAGTCTGTTCGAGCGGGAGGGCCGGGTCGGGGAGCTGTTTTTT
.,TRBD2,TRBV30,TRBJ2-7,CAWRPGGTYEQYF,TGTGCCTGGAGACCCGGGGGGACCTACGAGCAGTACTTC
few,TRBD2,TRBV11-3,TRBJ2-1,CASSSNGLAGGNEQFF,TGTGCCAGCAGCTCAAACGGACTAGCGGGGGGCAATGAGCAGTTCTTC
.,.,TRBV6-6,TRBJ2-4,CASSYGVARMENIQYF,TGTGCCAGCAGTTACGGAGTAGCCCGTATGGAAAACATTCAGTACTTC
.,TRBD2,TRBV28,TRBJ2-3,CASSPTILTSGPSTDTQYF,TGTGCCAGCAGTCCCACGATTTTAACTAGCGGGCCTTCCACAGATACGCAGTATTTT
.,.,TRBV5-1,TRBJ2-1,CASSLPRRDGSPSYNEQFF,TGCGCCAGCAGCTTACCTCGAAGGGACGGGAGTCCCTCATACAATGAGCAGTTCTTC
.,TRBD1,TRBV6-5,TRBJ1-1,CASSRGDRDGTEAFF,TGTGCCAGCAGTCGCGGGGACAGGGACGGGACTGAAGCTTTCTTT
.,.,TRBV21-1,TRBJ2-3,CASIQLSTSGEHKSTDTQYF,TGTGCCAGCATTCAATTGTCGACTAGCGGGGAACACAAATCCACAGATACGCAGTATTTT
few,TRBD1,TRBV30,TRBJ2-2,CAWSKLGTGYTGELFF,TGTGCCTGGAGTAAATTAGGGACAGGGTACACCGGGGAGCTGTTTTTT
.,TRBD1,TRBV10-1,TRBJ2-7,CASSEFGQGAYEQYF,TGCGCCAGCAGTGAATTTGGACAGGGAGCCTACGAGCAGTACTTC
.,.,TRBV23-1,TRBJ1-5,CASSRPNQPQHF,TGCGCCAGCAGTCGGCCGAATCAGCCCCAGCATTTT
.,.,TRBV4-1,TRBJ2-1,CASSQGPLTGNEQFF,TGCGCCAGCAGCCAGGGGCCCCTGACGGGTAATGAGCAGTTCTTC
.,.,TRBV7-6,TRBJ1-3,CASSLLREAARGNTIYF,TGTGCCAGCAGCTTACTCCGGGAGGCAGCTCGCGGAAACACCATATATTTT
.,.,TRBV19,TRBJ1-3,CASSRTDYSGNTIYF,TGTGCCAGTAGTAGGACAGATTACTCTGGAAACACCATATATTTT
.,.,TRBV20-1,TRBJ1-2,CSAGDYGYTF,TGCAGTGCAGGGGACTATGGCTACACCTTC
.,TRBD1,TRBV7-8,TRBJ2-7,CASSLIQTGQTYEQYF,TGTGCCAGCAGCTTGATTCAGACGGGACAGACCTACGAGCAGTACTTC
few,TRBD1,TRBV5-6,TRBJ1-1,CASSFKDRGLGAFF,TGTGCCAGCAGCTTCAAGGACAGGGGGTTGGGAGCTTTCTTT
.,.,TRBV5-5,TRBJ1-1,CASSPTGNTEAFF,TGTGCCAGCAGCCCGACGGGGAACACTGAAGCTTTCTTT
.,TRBD1,TRBV5-8,TRBJ1-1,CASSDYTGTGSNTEAFF,TGTGCCAGCAGCGACTATACCGGGACAGGGAGTAACACTGAAGCTTTCTTT
.,TRBD2,TRBV7-4,TRBJ2-5,CASSFSGEQETQYF,TGTGCCAGCAGCTTTAGCGGGGAACAAGAGACCCAGTACTTC
.,.,TRBV6-4,TRBJ2-5,CASSEGGGKTQYF,TGTGCCAGCAGTGAAGGGGGGGGGAAGACCCAGTACTTC
.,.,TRBV10-3,TRBJ1-5,CAIRDSGGNQPQHF,TGTGCCATCAGAGACAGCGGGGGAAATCAGCCCCAGCATTTT